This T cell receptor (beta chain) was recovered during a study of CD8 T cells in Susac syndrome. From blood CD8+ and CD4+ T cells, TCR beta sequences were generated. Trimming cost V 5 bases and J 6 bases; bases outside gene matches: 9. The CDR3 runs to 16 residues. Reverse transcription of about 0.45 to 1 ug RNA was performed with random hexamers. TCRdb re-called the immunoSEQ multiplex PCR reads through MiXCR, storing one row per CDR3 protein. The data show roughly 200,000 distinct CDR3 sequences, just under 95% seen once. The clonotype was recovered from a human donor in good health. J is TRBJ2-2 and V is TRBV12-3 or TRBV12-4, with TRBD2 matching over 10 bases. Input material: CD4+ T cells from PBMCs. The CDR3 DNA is TGTGCCAGCAGTCCGGTCTCTAGCGGGAGCGCCGGGGAGCTGTTTTTT. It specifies CASSPVSSGSAGELFF.